Listed here are 12 T cell receptor beta chains from one sample, sequenced in a study of CD4 T cells in relation to SARS-CoV-2 and coronaviruses. Some clones are missing from TCRdb's copy, which holds only in-frame ones; the method was immunoSEQ multiplex PCR. The sample has 35,000 to 40,000 clones; 85% to 90% are singletons. The sequenced sample consisted of memory CD4+ T cells from PBMCs. These receptors all come from an adult with COVID-19.

This clone has just one count. The rearrangement links TRBV7-9 to TRBJ2-7, with TRBD1 as a possible D gene (5 bases). Germline V gives CDR1 SEHNR, CDR2 FQNEAQ (reference sequence). V was cut by 5 bases and J by 7 bases, with 9 bases left in between. This CDR3 is built from 11 residues. The CDR3 sequence is CASSVSGEQYF. CDR3 DNA sequence: TGTGCCAGCAGCGTCTCAGGGGAGCAGTACTTC.

This clone was counted a single time. The genes are TRBV6-5 and TRBJ2-4, with a possible D match to TRBD1 (6 bases). CDR1 MNHEY and CDR2 SVGAGI come from the germline V gene. V was trimmed by 5 bases and J by 2 bases, leaving 10 bases between them. The length of the CDR3 is 14 residues. The CDR3 loop is CASSKQGTKNIQYF. CDR3 DNA sequence: TGTGCCAGCAGTAAACAGGGAACCAAAAACATTCAGTACTTC.

This chain links TRBV6-6 with TRBJ1-3, with a possible D match to TRBD1 (5 bases). V was clipped by 7 bases and J by 0 bases, with 16 bases between them. Germline CDR1 MNHNY, CDR2 SVGAGI (reference sequence). This CDR3 comprises 16 residues. This CDR3 is CASNVPGRSSGNTIYF. DNA of the CDR3: TGTGCCAGCAATGTTCCGGGACGGAGCTCTGGAAACACCATATATTTT.

The gene calls are TRBV5-1 and TRBJ2-2, with D unclear. CDR3 length: 14 residues. CDR1 SGHRS and CDR2 YFSETQ come from the germline V gene. The V end lost 7 bases, the J end lost 6 bases, and 16 bases lay between the germline ends. The CDR3 bases are TGCGCCAGCTTCCCGGGCGTCTCGTCCGGGGAGCTGTTTTTT. Translation gives CASFPGVSSGELFF.

This chain joins TRBV19 and TRBJ1-6; 7 nucleotides line up with TRBD1. The CDR3 runs 15 residues. The V and J ends lost 5 bases and 7 bases, in that order; junction bases with no gene match: 8. The V gene's germline CDR1 is LNHDA and CDR2 SQIVND (reference sequence). Here the CDR3 reads CASSAQGQKNSPLHF. In nucleotides, the CDR3 is TGTGCCAGTAGTGCCCAGGGACAGAAGAATTCACCCCTCCACTTT. The variable domain in full, with the rest retrieved from reference TRBV19 and TRBJ1-6, is DGGITQSPKYLFRKEGQNVTLSCEQNLNHDAMYWYRQDPGQGLRLIYYSQIVNDFQKGDIAEGYSVSREKKESFPLTVTSAQKNPTAFYLCASSAQGQKNSPLHFGNGTRLTVT.

V and J are TRBV19 and TRBJ2-1; the match to TRBD2 covers 8 bases. This CDR3 region has 17 residues. The V gene's germline CDR1 is LNHDA and CDR2 SQIVND (reference sequence). The junction had 9 bases not matched to a gene; V was cut back by 2 bases and J by 3 bases. The CDR3 spells CASSIPPTSGRYNEQFF. CDR3 sequence (DNA): TGTGCCAGTAGTATACCCCCCACTAGCGGCCGCTACAATGAGCAGTTCTTC.

In DNA form, the CDR3 reads TGTGCCAGCAGTTACTCGCCCAGTTCCAAAAACATTCAGTACTTC. Translated: CASSYSPSSKNIQYF. The gene calls are TRBV6-2 or TRBV6-3 and TRBJ2-4; D gene ambiguous. Looked up from germline, CDR1 is MNHEY and CDR2 is SVGEGT. V lost 0 bases and J 2 bases, leaving 8 bases between the germline ends. This CDR3 region has 15 residues.

This chain uses TRBV4-2 with TRBJ2-5; the match to TRBD2 covers 9 bases. From germline, CDR1 is LGHNA and CDR2 YNFKEQ. The CDR3 is 18 amino acids. The V segment lost 0 bases and the J segment 1 base; nucleotides outside the gene matches: 9. The DNA of the CDR3 is TGTGCCAGCAGCCAAGATCTTCGCGCGGGGGGGACCCAAGAGACCCAGTACTTC. This translates into CASSQDLRAGGTQETQYF.

The chain couples TRBV5-1 to TRBJ2-6; D is perhaps TRBD1 or TRBD2 (5 bases each). Germline CDR1 reads SGHRS; CDR2 reads YFSETQ. The CDR3 is 14 residues long. The V end was cut by 4 bases, the J end by 4 bases, with 9 bases between. The CDR3 protein is CASSREGGANVLTF. The CDR3 nucleotides read TGCGCCAGCAGCCGCGAGGGGGGGGCCAACGTCCTGACTTTC.

The chain recombines TRBV15 with TRBJ1-3; D unresolved. V was shortened by 0 bases and J by 7 bases, with 16 bases between the two germline ends. Germline V lookup: CDR1 LNHNV, CDR2 YYDKDF (reference sequence). This CDR3 has 16 residues. The DNA of the CDR3 is TGTGCCACCAGCAGAGATATTTCAGGTTTAGGGAACACCATATATTTT. Its translation is CATSRDISGLGNTIYF.

The chain uses TRBV6-5 and TRBJ1-3; the match to TRBD1 covers 7 bases. Germline CDR1 reads MNHEY; CDR2 reads SVGAGI. The CDR3 covers 14 residues. V dropped 6 bases and J dropped 4; count of bases not matched to a gene: 6. CDR3 sequence (DNA): TGTGCCAGCAGGCAGACAGGGCCCGGAAACACCATATATTTT. This translates into CASRQTGPGNTIYF.

The chain has TRBV7-8 and TRBJ1-6; possible D gene TRBD1, 6 bases. V shed 5 bases and J shed 7 bases, with 9 bases lying between them. The germline V gene encodes CDR1 SGHVS and CDR2 FQNEAQ. CDR3 length: 13 amino acids. Here the CDR3 reads CASSQGQNSPLHF. Written as DNA, the CDR3 is TGTGCCAGCAGCCAAGGACAGAATTCACCCCTCCACTTT.